A selection of T cell receptor beta chains follows, all from one sample in a study of blood T cell repertoires in COVID-19. TCRdb's table, derived via immunoSEQ multiplex PCR, lists solely in-frame clones and lacks some. This sample has around 100,000 clones; roughly 92% occur once, and the top ten carry 1.5% to 2%. Sequenced material: peripheral blood. The receptor source for this set is a woman aged 50 to 60 with COVID-19, enrolled during active disease. Each CDR3 is given with its conserved first and last residue. D genes are given only for firm matches. The size entry is marked missing in some rows and otherwise reads once, few, many or a size class.

d_gene	len	v_gene	abundance	j_gene	CDR3nt	CDR3aa
TRBD1	14	TRBV28	-	TRBJ1-2	TGTGCCAGCAGTTTGGGCAGGGGGTTAGGTGGCTACACCTTC	CASSLGRGLGGYTF
-	14	TRBV19	-	TRBJ1-4	TGTGCCAGTAGCCCGACAGCAACTAATGAAAAACTGTTTTTT	CASSPTATNEKLFF
-	15	TRBV30	-	TRBJ1-1	TGTGCCTGGAGAAACAGGTTGGGGTTAAGCACTGAAGCTTTCTTT	CAWRNRLGLSTEAFF
-	13	TRBV12-3/TRBV12-4	-	TRBJ1-2	TGTGCCAGCACCTTCGGGGGGAAAGATGGCTACACCTTC	CASTFGGKDGYTF
-	15	TRBV7-2	-	TRBJ2-7	TGTGCCAGCAGGAATCCCTCCCGAGATACCTACGAGCAGTACTTC	CASRNPSRDTYEQYF
-	12	TRBV7-8	-	TRBJ1-1	TGTGCCAGCAGCTCCCCGACAGCTGCGGCTTTCTTT	CASSSPTAAAFF
TRBD1	17	TRBV15	-	TRBJ2-3	TGTGCCACCAGCAGAGCTCGACCGGGACAGCGCACAGATACGCAGTATTTT	CATSRARPGQRTDTQYF
TRBD1	14	TRBV29-1	few	TRBJ1-1	TGCAGCGTCACGGACAGGGCTAGAAACACTGAAGCTTTCTTT	CSVTDRARNTEAFF
-	16	TRBV5-6	-	TRBJ1-2	TGTGCCAGCAGCCTTTTTCAAGGGTACCGGGGCTATGGCTACACCTTC	CASSLFQGYRGYGYTF
-	15	TRBV19	-	TRBJ1-5	TGTGCCAGTAGTCTACTTCAGGCTAGCAATCAGCCCCAGCATTTT	CASSLLQASNQPQHF
-	15	TRBV5-1	-	TRBJ1-3	TGCGCCAGCAGCTCTACCCTTGACACTGGAAACACCATATATTTT	CASSSTLDTGNTIYF
TRBD1	15	TRBV11-2	-	TRBJ1-4	TGTGCCAGCAGCTTGACGAACAGGGGGTTGGAAAAACTGTTTTTT	CASSLTNRGLEKLFF
TRBD1	19	TRBV15	-	TRBJ1-2	TGTGCCACCAGCAGAGGCTCGGGACAGGGGGTTCATCGGGGCTATGGCTACACCTTC	CATSRGSGQGVHRGYGYTF
TRBD1	17	TRBV24-1	-	TRBJ2-1	TGTGCCACCAGTGATATAACAGGGGGCCTCGCCTACAATGAGCAGTTCTTC	CATSDITGGLAYNEQFF
-	16	TRBV19	-	TRBJ1-3	TGTGCCAGTAGTGGCTCCAGGGAGGGGAAGAGAAACACCATATATTTT	CASSGSREGKRNTIYF
-	15	TRBV5-6	-	TRBJ1-2	TGTGCCAGCAGCTTGATACAGGGAACGAACTATGGCTACACCTTC	CASSLIQGTNYGYTF
TRBD1	16	TRBV19	-	TRBJ1-6	TGTGCCAGTCGAACCTTACCGGGACAGCAGAATTCACCCCTCCACTTT	CASRTLPGQQNSPLHF
-	14	TRBV5-4	-	TRBJ1-1	TGTGCCAGCAGCTTGGTATCACAGGACACTGAAGCTTTCTTT	CASSLVSQDTEAFF
-	14	TRBV5-1	-	TRBJ2-3	TGCGCCAGCCTCGAGGACTCGTCCACAGATACGCAGTATTTT	CASLEDSSTDTQYF
-	14	TRBV4-2	-	TRBJ1-5	TGTGCCAGCAGCCCATATCAGGCTAATCAGCCCCAGCATTTT	CASSPYQANQPQHF
TRBD1	12	TRBV2	-	TRBJ2-7	TGTGCCAGCGGGGACAGATCCTACGAGCAGTACTTC	CASGDRSYEQYF
TRBD1	15	TRBV28	few	TRBJ1-5	TGTGCCAGCAGCCACGACAGGGATATCGTTCAGCCCCAGCATTTT	CASSHDRDIVQPQHF
-	18	TRBV18	-	TRBJ1-1	TGTGCCAGCTCACCAATAGGGGGTCATAAGCTCATGAACACTGAAGCTTTCTTT	CASSPIGGHKLMNTEAFF
-	16	TRBV24-1	-	TRBJ2-5	TGTGCCACCAGCGACCGAATGGAGGGAACACAAGAGACCCAGTACTTC	CATSDRMEGTQETQYF
TRBD1	15	TRBV4-1	few	TRBJ1-5	TGCGCCAGCAGCCCCTCCCCCGGGACAGGGGAGCCCCAGCATTTT	CASSPSPGTGEPQHF
-	13	TRBV6-5	-	TRBJ1-1	TGTGCCAGCAAGGCGGCCGGGGGTACTGAAGCTTTCTTT	CASKAAGGTEAFF